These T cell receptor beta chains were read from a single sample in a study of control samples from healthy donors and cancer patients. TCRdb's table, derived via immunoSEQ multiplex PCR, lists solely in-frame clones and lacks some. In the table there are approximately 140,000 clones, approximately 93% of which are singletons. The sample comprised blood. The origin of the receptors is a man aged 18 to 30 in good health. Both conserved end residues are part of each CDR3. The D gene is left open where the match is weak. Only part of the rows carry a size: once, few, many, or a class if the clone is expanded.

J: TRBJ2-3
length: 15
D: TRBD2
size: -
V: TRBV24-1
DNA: TGTGCCACCAGTGAACCAACTAGCGGCACAGATACGCAGTATTTT
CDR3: CATSEPTSGTDTQYF

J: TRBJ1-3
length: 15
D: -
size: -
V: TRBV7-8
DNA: TGTGCCAGCAGCTTAGTAGGGGGCTCTGGAAACACCATATATTTT
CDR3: CASSLVGGSGNTIYF

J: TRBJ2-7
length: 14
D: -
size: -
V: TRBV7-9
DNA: TGTGCCAGCAGCCCCGGGCGCGAGGTGTCCGAGCAGTACTTC
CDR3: CASSPGREVSEQYF

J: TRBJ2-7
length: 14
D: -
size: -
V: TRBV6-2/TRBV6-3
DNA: TGTGCCAGCAGTTCCCCCCGTTTTCCCTACGAGCAGTACTTC
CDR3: CASSSPRFPYEQYF

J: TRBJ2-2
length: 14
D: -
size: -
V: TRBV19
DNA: TGTGCCAGTGAGGGAGGTTCTTTTGCCGGGGAGCTGTTTTTT
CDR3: CASEGGSFAGELFF

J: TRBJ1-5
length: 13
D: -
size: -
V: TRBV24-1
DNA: TGTGCCACCAGTGCTCGGGTTAATCAGCCCCAGCATTTT
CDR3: CATSARVNQPQHF

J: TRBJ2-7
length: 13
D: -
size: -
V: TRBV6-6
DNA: TGTGCCAGCAGTAACCTGCCGGGGCGGGAGCAGTACTTC
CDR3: CASSNLPGREQYF

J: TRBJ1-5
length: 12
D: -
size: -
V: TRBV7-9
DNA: TGTGCCAGCAGTCATCAGTATCAGCCCCAGCATTTT
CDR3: CASSHQYQPQHF

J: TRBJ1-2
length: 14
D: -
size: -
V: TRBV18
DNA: TGTGCCAGCTCACCTTCCCCGCGTGACTATGGCTACACCTTC
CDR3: CASSPSPRDYGYTF

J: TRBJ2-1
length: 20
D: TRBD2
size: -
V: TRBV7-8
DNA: TGTGCCAGCAGCTCCGTCCCGGGACTAGCGGGAGGCTTTGTCATGGATGAGCAGTTCTTC
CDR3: CASSSVPGLAGGFVMDEQFF

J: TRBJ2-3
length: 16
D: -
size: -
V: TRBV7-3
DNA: TGTGCCAGCAGCCAGCCTGGGGAATCTTCCACAGATACGCAGTATTTT
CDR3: CASSQPGESSTDTQYF

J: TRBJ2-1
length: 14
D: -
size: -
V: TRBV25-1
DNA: TGTGCCAGCAGTGGTAGGCAAGGGCTCGGTGAGCAGTTCTTC
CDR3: CASSGRQGLGEQFF

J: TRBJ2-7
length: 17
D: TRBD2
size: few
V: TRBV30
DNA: TGTGCCTGGAGTCGTGAGGGACTAGCCGCAGAGGCCTACGAGCAGTACTTC
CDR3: CAWSREGLAAEAYEQYF

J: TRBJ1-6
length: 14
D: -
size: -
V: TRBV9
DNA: TGTGCCAGCAGCGTAGGGACTGGGGCTAGGTCCCTCCACTTT
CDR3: CASSVGTGARSLHF

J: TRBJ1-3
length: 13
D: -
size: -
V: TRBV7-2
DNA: TGTGCCAGCCGAAGGGAGGTGGGAAACACCATATATTTT
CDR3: CASRREVGNTIYF

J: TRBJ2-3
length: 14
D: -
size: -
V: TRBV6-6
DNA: TGTGCCAGCAGTTACCGGGGCAACACAGATACGCAGTATTTT
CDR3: CASSYRGNTDTQYF

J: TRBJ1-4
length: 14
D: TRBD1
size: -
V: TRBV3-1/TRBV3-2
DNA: TGTGCCAGCAGCCAAGGCAGGGGGGGTGAAAAACTGTTTTTT
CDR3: CASSQGRGGEKLFF

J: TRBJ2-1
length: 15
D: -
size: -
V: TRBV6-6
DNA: TGTGCCAGCAGTGGCCTAGTGGCTGTGAGCAATGAGCAGTTCTTC
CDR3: CASSGLVAVSNEQFF

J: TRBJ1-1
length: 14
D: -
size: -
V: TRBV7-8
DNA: TGTGCCAGCAGCCCACCCGGGGAGGGCACTGAAGCTTTCTTT
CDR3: CASSPPGEGTEAFF

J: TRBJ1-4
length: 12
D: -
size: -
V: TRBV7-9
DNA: TGTGCCAGCAGGGGGCGAGAGCCCGAACTGTTTTTT
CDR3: CASRGREPELFF

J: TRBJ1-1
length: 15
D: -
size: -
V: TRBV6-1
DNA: TGTGCCAGCAGTTCCCCGGACATGCAGAACACTGAAGCTTTCTTT
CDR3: CASSSPDMQNTEAFF

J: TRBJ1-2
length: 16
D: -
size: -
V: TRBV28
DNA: TGTGCCAGCAGTTTAATCCGCTTCCCCCCGGGGGTGGGCTACACCTTC
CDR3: CASSLIRFPPGVGYTF

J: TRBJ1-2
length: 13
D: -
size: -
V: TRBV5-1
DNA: TGCGCCAGCAGCTTGGAGACAGCCTATGGCTACACCTTC
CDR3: CASSLETAYGYTF

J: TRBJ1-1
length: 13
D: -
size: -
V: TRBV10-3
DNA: TGTGCCTTAAGGGATATTCAGGGTTCTGAAGCTTTCTTT
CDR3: CALRDIQGSEAFF

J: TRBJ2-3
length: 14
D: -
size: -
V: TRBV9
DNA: TGTGCCAGCAGCGTAGCTCAGGTAACAGATACGCAGTATTTT
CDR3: CASSVAQVTDTQYF

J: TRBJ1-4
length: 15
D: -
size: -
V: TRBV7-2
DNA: TGTGCCAGCAGCTTCATGCCCACGGGGAAGGAAAAACTGTTTTTT
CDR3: CASSFMPTGKEKLFF

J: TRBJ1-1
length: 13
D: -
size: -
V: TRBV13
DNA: TGTGCCAGCAGCTTAATGGGAAACACTGAAGCTTTCTTT
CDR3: CASSLMGNTEAFF

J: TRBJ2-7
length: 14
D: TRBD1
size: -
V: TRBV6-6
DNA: TGTGCCAGCATCCCGGGGACAGTTACCTACGAGCAGTACTTC
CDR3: CASIPGTVTYEQYF

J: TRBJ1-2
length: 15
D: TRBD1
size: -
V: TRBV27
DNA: TGTGCCAGCAGTTTCCTGACAGGGGCGGACTATGGCTACACCTTC
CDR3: CASSFLTGADYGYTF

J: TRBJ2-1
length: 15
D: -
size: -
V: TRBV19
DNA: TGTGCCAGTAGCCCGGCGGGGTCCCCTTACAATGAGCAGTTCTTC
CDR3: CASSPAGSPYNEQFF

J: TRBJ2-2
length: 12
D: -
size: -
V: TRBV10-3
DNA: TGTGCCATCAGTGAGTCCGACGGGGAGCTGTTTTTT
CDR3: CAISESDGELFF

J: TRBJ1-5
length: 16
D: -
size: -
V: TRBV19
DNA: TGTGCCAGTAAGGCCGGAGAGAGATATAGCAATCAGCCCCAGCATTTT
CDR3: CASKAGERYSNQPQHF

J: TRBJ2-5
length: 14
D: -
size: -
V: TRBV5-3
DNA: TGTGCCAGAACCCGAGAGCGGGCCCAAGAGACCCAGTACTTC
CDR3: CARTRERAQETQYF

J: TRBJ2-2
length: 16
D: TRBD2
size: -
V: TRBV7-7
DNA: TGTGCTAGCAGCTACAGACTAGCGGGCTACACCGGGGAGCTGTTTTTT
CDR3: CASSYRLAGYTGELFF

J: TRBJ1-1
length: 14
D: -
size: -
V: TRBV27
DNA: TGTGCCAGCAGTTTACTAACATTTGGGACTGAAGCTTTCTTT
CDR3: CASSLLTFGTEAFF

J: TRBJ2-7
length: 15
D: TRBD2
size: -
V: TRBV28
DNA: TGTGCCAGCAGATCCGGGACTAGCGGCTCCTACGAGCAGTACTTC
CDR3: CASRSGTSGSYEQYF

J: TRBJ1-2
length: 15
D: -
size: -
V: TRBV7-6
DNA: TGTGCCAGCAGCTTAGAGCAGGTCGCCAACTATGGCTACACCTTC
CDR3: CASSLEQVANYGYTF

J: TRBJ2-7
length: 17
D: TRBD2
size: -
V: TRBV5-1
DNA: TGCGCCAGCAGCCTAGGACTAGCGGGAGGGTTGCCCTACGAGCAGTACTTC
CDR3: CASSLGLAGGLPYEQYF

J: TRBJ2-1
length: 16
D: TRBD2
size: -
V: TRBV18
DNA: TGTGCCAGCTCCCGGCAAGCTAGCGGGGGGGCCGGTGAGCAGTTCTTC
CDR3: CASSRQASGGAGEQFF

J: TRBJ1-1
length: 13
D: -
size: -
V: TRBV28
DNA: TGTGCCAGCAGCAACCGCTTGAACACTGAAGCTTTCTTT
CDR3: CASSNRLNTEAFF

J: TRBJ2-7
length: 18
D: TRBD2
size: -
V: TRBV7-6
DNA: TGTGCCAGCAGCTTAGGGCCCGAAGGACTAGCAGACTCCTACGAGCAGTACTTC
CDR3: CASSLGPEGLADSYEQYF

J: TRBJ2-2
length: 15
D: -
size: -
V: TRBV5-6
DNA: TGTGCCAGCAGCTTGGAACTCCCGGGAACCGGGGAGCTGTTTTTT
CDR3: CASSLELPGTGELFF

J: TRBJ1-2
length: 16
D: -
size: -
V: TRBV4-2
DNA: TGTGCCAGCAATGAGGACACACGATCCGCGAGCTATGGCTACACCTTC
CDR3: CASNEDTRSASYGYTF

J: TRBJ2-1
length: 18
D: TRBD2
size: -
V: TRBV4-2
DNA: TGTGCCAGCAGCCAAGAAAGAGCTAGCGGAGGGGCCTACAATGAGCAGTTCTTC
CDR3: CASSQERASGGAYNEQFF

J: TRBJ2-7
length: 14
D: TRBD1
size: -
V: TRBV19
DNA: TGTGCCAGTAGTTCAGGGGGCGGACCCTACGAGCAGTACTTC
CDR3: CASSSGGGPYEQYF

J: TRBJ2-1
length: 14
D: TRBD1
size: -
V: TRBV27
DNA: TGTGCCAGCAGCCCTAGGGGGCCCTACAATGAGCAGTTCTTC
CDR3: CASSPRGPYNEQFF

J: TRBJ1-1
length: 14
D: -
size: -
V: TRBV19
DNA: TGTGCCAGTAGTCTCGGGACCCCGAACACTGAAGCTTTCTTT
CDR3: CASSLGTPNTEAFF

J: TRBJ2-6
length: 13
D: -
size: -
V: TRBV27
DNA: TGTGCCAGCTGCGTACTTGGGGCCAACGTCCTGACTTTC
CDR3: CASCVLGANVLTF

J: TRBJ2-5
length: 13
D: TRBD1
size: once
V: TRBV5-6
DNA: TGTGCCAGCAGCTTCGGGACAGAAGAGACCCAGTACTTC
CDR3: CASSFGTEETQYF

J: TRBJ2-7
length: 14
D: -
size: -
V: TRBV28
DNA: TGTGCCAGCAGTTTTCACTCGAATCTCGGCGAGCAGTACTTC
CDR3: CASSFHSNLGEQYF

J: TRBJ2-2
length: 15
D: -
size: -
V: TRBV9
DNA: TGTGCCAGCAGGGAGGGTGGATGGAACACCGGGGAGCTGTTTTTT
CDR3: CASREGGWNTGELFF

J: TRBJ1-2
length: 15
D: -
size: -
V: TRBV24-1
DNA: TGTGCCACCAGTGATTTGGACGGGAAGATTGATGGCTACACCTTC
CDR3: CATSDLDGKIDGYTF

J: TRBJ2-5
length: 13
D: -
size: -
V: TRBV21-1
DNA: TGTGCCAGCATTCAGGGGGAGCAAGAGACCCAGTACTTC
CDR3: CASIQGEQETQYF

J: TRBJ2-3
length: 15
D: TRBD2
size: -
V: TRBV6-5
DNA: TGTGCCAGCAGAATACTAGCGGGCTCCCCAGATACGCAGTATTTT
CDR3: CASRILAGSPDTQYF

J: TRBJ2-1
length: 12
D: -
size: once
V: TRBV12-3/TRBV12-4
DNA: TGTGCCAGCAGCGGGCCCTACAATGAGCAGTTCTTC
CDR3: CASSGPYNEQFF

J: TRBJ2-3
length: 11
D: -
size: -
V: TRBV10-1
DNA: TGCGCCAGCGGGTTTGTAGATACGCAGTATTTT
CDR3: CASGFVDTQYF

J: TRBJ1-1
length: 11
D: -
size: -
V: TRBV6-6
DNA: TGTGCCATCTGGCGGGGGACTGAAGCTTTCTTT
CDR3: CAIWRGTEAFF

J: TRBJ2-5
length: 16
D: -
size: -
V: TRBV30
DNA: TGTGCCTGGAGTATTTCCCGCGAAGCAGGGGACGAGACCCAGTACTTC
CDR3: CAWSISREAGDETQYF

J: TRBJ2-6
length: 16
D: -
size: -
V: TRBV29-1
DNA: TGCAGCGTTGCTGTAGGGAGGATATCTGGGGCCAACGTCCTGACTTTC
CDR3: CSVAVGRISGANVLTF

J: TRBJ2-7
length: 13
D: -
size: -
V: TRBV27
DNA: TGTGCCAGCAGGTCACGGACCGGGTACGAGCAGTACTTC
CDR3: CASRSRTGYEQYF